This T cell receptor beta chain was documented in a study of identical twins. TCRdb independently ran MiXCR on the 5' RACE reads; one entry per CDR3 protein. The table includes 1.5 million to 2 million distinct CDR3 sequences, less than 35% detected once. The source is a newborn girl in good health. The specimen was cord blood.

CDR3 coding DNA: TGTGCCACCAGCACGGGCTTCCACTACAATGAGCAGTACTTC. Translated: CATSTGFHYNEQYF. The genes are TRBV15 and TRBJ2-7; no definite D call. This CDR3 is 14 amino acids long. Germline CDR1 is LNHNV and CDR2 is YYDKDF (reference sequence). V was shortened by 4 bases and J by 7 bases, with 17 bases between the two germline ends.